This T cell receptor beta chain was identified in a study of blood T cell repertoires in COVID-19. Study-level information: Acute-phase and convalescent COVID-19 samples originated in the United States, Italy and Spain. The cDNA or gDNA used as material had been derived from T cells, B-cell-depleted T cells, or PBMCs.

In the original workflow: Quantification of nucleated cells was approximated via reference gene primer amplification. Data came from immunoSEQ multiplex PCR; TCRdb stores just in-frame clones and leaves some out. V, J and clone size are taken as reported in that table, and D and trimming were inferred from the DNA itself. The sample has around 320,000 clones; about 87% are singletons. The CDR3 covers 15 residues. The J segment lost 3 bases and the V segment lost 2 bases, leaving 3 bases of the junction unmatched. Per germline, CDR1 MDHEN and CDR2 SYDVKM. The TCR comes from a woman aged 25-40 years who had recovered from COVID-19. Sample: peripheral blood. The chain recombines TRBV28 with TRBJ1-4; 7 nucleotides align to TRBD1. In DNA form, the CDR3 reads TGTGCCAGCAGTTTAAAGGGGGCTCCTAATGAAAAACTGTTTTTT. Residues: CASSLKGAPNEKLFF.